The 15 T cell receptor beta chains reported below all come from one sample, sequenced in a study of molecular identifiers for immune sequencing clone quantification. TCRdb used MiXCR to reprocess the PCR reads, holding one entry per CDR3 protein. The table shows 460,000 or so distinct CDR3 sequences, with about 20% occurring only once. Specimen: naive CD8+ T cells from blood, with Jurkat cell RNA spiked in. The subset denotes: FACS-sorted CD8+CD4-CCR7+CD45RA+ naive T cells. These receptors all come from a human donor in good health. Some libraries in this study had Jurkat cell RNA spiked in.

This clonotype has only a few counts. This chain uses TRBV9 with TRBJ1-3, with D hard to call. This CDR3 region has 14 residues. V dropped 4 bases and J dropped 8 bases, with 16 bases sitting between them. The germline gives CDR1 SGDLS, CDR2 YYNGEE. CDR3 residues: CASSSGYFEDTIYF. In nucleotides, the CDR3 is TGTGCCAGCAGCTCCGGATACTTCGAGGACACCATATATTTT.

This clonotype has ten or more counts. The chain employs TRBV7-9 and TRBJ1-1, with D possibly TRBD1 on 5 matching bases. CDR1 is SEHNR, CDR2 FQNEAQ, per germline (reference sequence). This CDR3 spans 14 amino acids. The ends were cut back, 4 bases at V and 2 bases at J, with 11 bases in the middle. The CDR3 region is CASSWDLQNTEAFF. CDR3 bases: TGTGCCAGCAGCTGGGACCTCCAAAACACTGAAGCTTTCTTT. Complete variable domain (other parts from reference TRBV7-9 and TRBJ1-1): DTGVSQNPRHKITKRGQNVTFRCDPISEHNRLYWYRQTLGQGPEFLTYFQNEAQLEKSRLLSDRFSAERPKGSFSTLEIQRTEQGDSAMYLCASSWDLQNTEAFFGQGTRLTVV.

This clonotype was detected ten times or more. CDR3 sequence reads: CASSTAPYEQYF. In DNA, the CDR3 is TGTGCCAGCAGTACAGCGCCCTACGAGCAGTACTTC. The chain is built from TRBV6-6 and TRBJ2-7; D ambiguous. CDR1 is MNHNY and CDR2 is SVGAGI in the germline V gene (reference sequence). This CDR3 region has 12 residues. Trimming took off 5 bases at V and 2 bases at J, with 7 bases between the two ends.

In this sample, this clonotype turned up a few times. V is TRBV6-1 and J is TRBJ2-7; the D gene is possibly TRBD2 (6 bases). With 1 base removed from V and 3 bases from J, the gap between germline ends came to 10 bases. Per the germline V gene, CDR1 is MNHNS and CDR2 is SASEGT. CDR3 length: 14 amino acids. In nucleotides, the CDR3 is TGTGCCAGCAGTGAAGTGGAGGGGATCTACGAGCAGTACTTC. This translates into CASSEVEGIYEQYF.

V gene TRBV6-2 or TRBV6-3 combines with J gene TRBJ2-5; D not certain. CDR3 length: 13 amino acids. Per the germline V gene, CDR1 is MNHEY and CDR2 is SVGEGT. Trimming stripped 2 bases from V and 4 bases from J, with 8 bases between. CDR3: CASSYPGRETQYF. The CDR3 region has the DNA TGTGCCAGCAGTTACCCTGGTCGAGAGACCCAGTACTTC.

The chain has TRBV2 and TRBJ2-3; TRBD2 matches at 7 bases. CDR1 is SNHLY, CDR2 FYNNEI, per germline. There are 16 residues in the CDR3. Trimming removed 2 bases from V and 0 bases from J; junction bases left unmatched: 5. DNA of the CDR3: TGTGCCAGCAGTGAAAGGGCTAGCGGTAGCACAGATACGCAGTATTTT. This gives the protein CASSERASGSTDTQYF. The whole variable domain, remainder taken from reference TRBV2 and TRBJ2-3, is EPEVTQTPSHQVTQMGQEVILRCVPISNHLYFYWYRQILGQKVEFLVSFYNNEISEKSEIFDDQFSVERPDGSNFTLKIRSTKLEDSAMYFCASSERASGSTDTQYFGPGTRLTVL.

The chain is built from TRBV15 and TRBJ1-5, with 8 nucleotides matching TRBD1. The length of the CDR3 is 14 residues. Germline CDR1 is LNHNV and CDR2 is YYDKDF (reference sequence). The trim removed 4 bases at V and 7 bases at J, leaving 6 bases unmatched. The CDR3 region has the DNA TGTGCCACCAGCACTGGGACAGGTCACCAGCCCCAGCATTTT. Protein product: CATSTGTGHQPQHF.

The gene calls are TRBV20-1 and TRBJ2-1; 13 nucleotides agree with TRBD2. In germline, CDR1 is DFQATT, CDR2 SNEGSKA (reference sequence). V gave up 5 bases and J gave up 4 bases; unmatched junction bases: 5. The length of the CDR3 is 15 residues. DNA of the CDR3: TGCAGTGCTCGAGGGACTAGCGGGGCTTACAATGAGCAGTTCTTC. It yields the protein CSARGTSGAYNEQFF.

This clonotype was seen a handful of times. The gene calls are TRBV30 and TRBJ1-5; D not resolved. This CDR3 is 10 amino acids long. The germline CDR1 and CDR2 sequences are GTSNPN and SVGIG (reference sequence). V was clipped by 6 bases and J by 7 bases, with 7 bases between them. CDR3 in DNA: TGTGCCTGTCGTTTGCAGCCCCAGCATTTT. Encoded protein: CACRLQPQHF.

This clonotype was counted only a few times. The rearrangement joins TRBV28 to TRBJ2-2; tentatively, D is TRBD1 (6 bases). The V gene's germline CDR1 is MDHEN and CDR2 SYDVKM. This CDR3 is 15 amino acids long. Trimming removed 9 bases from V and 3 bases from J, with 17 bases in between. CDR3 in amino acids: CASKGAGQYTGELFF. As DNA, the CDR3 is TGTGCCAGTAAGGGTGCCGGACAGTACACCGGGGAGCTGTTTTTT.

For this clonotype: This may come from a read error, since a much larger clone is one base off. V usage is TRBV7-9 and J usage is TRBJ1-1; D unclear. Per the germline V gene, CDR1 is SEHNR and CDR2 is FQNEAQ (reference sequence). V lost 3 bases, J lost 6 bases, and 8 bases lay in between. The CDR3 is 12 amino acids. CDR3 in amino acids: CASSFTGAEAFF. CDR3 bases: TGTGCCAGCAGCTTCACTGGGGCTGAAGCTTTCTTT.

This clonotype showed up many times. The rearrangement joins TRBV6-6 to TRBJ2-2; the D gene is possibly TRBD1 (6 bases). The CDR3 has 13 amino acids. Germline CDR1 and CDR2: MNHNY and SVGAGI (reference sequence). V was pared by 5 bases and J by 5 bases, with 9 bases between. The CDR3 here is CASSTGWTGELFF. CDR3 DNA: TGTGCCAGCAGTACAGGGTGGACCGGGGAGCTGTTTTTT.

This chain links TRBV20-1 with TRBJ2-5, with 9 bases that match TRBD2. The trim removed 1 base at V and 1 base at J, leaving 7 bases unmatched. CDR1 and CDR2 (germline): DFQATT, SNEGSKA (reference sequence). This CDR3 is built from 16 residues. The CDR3, as DNA: TGCAGTGCTAGAGCGCGGCTAGCGGGGATCCAAGAGACCCAGTACTTC. Translating gives CSARARLAGIQETQYF.

In its sample, this clonotype was seen many times. The chain has TRBV7-9 and TRBJ2-2; D tentatively reads TRBD1 or TRBD2 (5 bases each). The germline gives CDR1 SEHNR, CDR2 FQNEAQ (reference sequence). V lost 4 bases, J lost 1 base, and 13 bases lay in between. This CDR3 is 16 amino acids long. CDR3 nucleotide sequence: TGTGCCAGCAGCTCAACCGGGACGGAGAACACCGGGGAGCTGTTTTTT. As protein: CASSSTGTENTGELFF.

This clonotype has just a few counts. The rearrangement links TRBV19 to TRBJ2-7; no reliable D call. The CDR3 runs 15 residues. The V gene lost 8 bases and the J gene lost 7 bases, with 24 bases spanning the gap. Germline CDR1 and CDR2: LNHDA and SQIVND (reference sequence). CDR3 amino acids: CASYTRSWASHEQYF. DNA for the CDR3: TGTGCCAGTTATACTCGGTCTTGGGCTTCTCATGAGCAGTACTTC.